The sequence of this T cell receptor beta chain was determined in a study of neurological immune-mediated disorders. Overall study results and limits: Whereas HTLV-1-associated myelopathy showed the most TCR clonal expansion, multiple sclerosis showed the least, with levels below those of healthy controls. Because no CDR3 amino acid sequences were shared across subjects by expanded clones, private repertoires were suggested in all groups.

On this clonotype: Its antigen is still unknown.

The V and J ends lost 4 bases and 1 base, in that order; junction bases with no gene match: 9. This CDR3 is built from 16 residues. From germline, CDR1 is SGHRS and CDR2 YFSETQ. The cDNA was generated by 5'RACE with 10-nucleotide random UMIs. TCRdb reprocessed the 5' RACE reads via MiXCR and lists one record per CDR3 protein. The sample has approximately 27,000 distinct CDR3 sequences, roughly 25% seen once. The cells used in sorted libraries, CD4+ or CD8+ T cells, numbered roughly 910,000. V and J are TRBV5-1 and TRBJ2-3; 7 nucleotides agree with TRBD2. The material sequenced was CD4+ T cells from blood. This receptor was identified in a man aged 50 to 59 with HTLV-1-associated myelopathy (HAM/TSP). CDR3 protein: CASSLGKAGGTDTQYF. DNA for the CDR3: TGCGCCAGCAGCCTGGGAAAGGCGGGGGGCACAGATACGCAGTATTTT.